These T cell receptor beta chains were read from a single sample in a study of cytomegalovirus exposure and HLA in healthy donors. Only in-frame clones appear in the TCRdb table, and some are missing; sequencing was by immunoSEQ multiplex PCR. This sample has around 160,000 clones, with about 77% found just once. Source material: PBMCs. These receptors were obtained from a man aged 18-30 years in good health and CMV-seropositive. CDR3s include the opening cysteine and the closing phenylalanine or tryptophan. The D gene is left open where the match is weak. Some rows mark clone size as missing; the rest say once, few, many or name a class of expanded clone.

V gene	D gene	CDR3 length	clone size	J gene	CDR3 protein	CDR3 DNA
TRBV5-1	TRBD1	13	-	TRBJ1-4	CASSSGQGEKLFF	TGCGCCAGCAGCTCGGGACAGGGGGAAAAACTGTTTTTT
TRBV18	-	12	-	TRBJ2-3	CASSPTVDTQYF	TGTGCCAGCTCACCGACAGTAGATACGCAGTATTTT
TRBV27	-	12	once	TRBJ1-1	CASISQLNEAFF	TGTGCCAGCATATCACAGCTAAATGAAGCTTTCTTT
TRBV7-9	TRBD1	14	-	TRBJ2-7	CASSSTGFVHEQYF	TGTGCCAGCAGCTCGACAGGGTTCGTCCACGAGCAGTACTTC
TRBV5-1	TRBD1	16	-	TRBJ1-5	CASSLVGTGPNQPQHF	TGCGCCAGCAGCTTGGTTGGGACAGGACCCAATCAGCCCCAGCATTTT
TRBV4-1	-	13	once	TRBJ2-1	CASSGGSANEQFF	TGCGCCAGCAGTGGGGGGAGCGCCAATGAGCAGTTCTTC
TRBV28	-	13	-	TRBJ1-4	CASRDSPNEKLFF	TGTGCCAGCAGAGACAGCCCCAATGAAAAACTGTTTTTT
TRBV7-9	-	15	once	TRBJ2-5	CASSLPQGIQETQYF	TGTGCCAGCAGCTTACCTCAGGGGATCCAAGAGACCCAGTACTTC
TRBV6-5	-	15	-	TRBJ1-1	CASSYAGVGSTEAFF	TGTGCCAGCAGTTACGCAGGGGTGGGGAGCACTGAAGCTTTCTTT
TRBV7-2	-	12	few	TRBJ2-5	CASSPTEETQYF	TGTGCCAGCAGCCCGACTGAAGAGACCCAGTACTTC
TRBV4-3	-	14	-	TRBJ1-1	CASSQDPKGTEAFF	TGCGCCAGCAGCCAAGACCCAAAGGGGACTGAAGCTTTCTTT
TRBV10-3	-	16	-	TRBJ1-1	CAISEEDGLMNTEAFF	TGTGCCATCAGTGAGGAGGACGGACTAATGAACACTGAAGCTTTCTTT
TRBV19	-	16	-	TRBJ2-2	CASSINGAANTGELFF	TGTGCCAGTAGTATTAACGGAGCCGCGAACACCGGGGAGCTGTTTTTT
TRBV27	-	14	-	TRBJ2-1	CASSFRQESNEQFF	TGTGCCAGCAGTTTTCGACAGGAGAGCAATGAGCAGTTCTTC
TRBV9	TRBD1	14	-	TRBJ2-7	CASSVTGSTYEQYF	TGTGCCAGCAGCGTGACAGGGTCCACCTACGAGCAGTACTTC
TRBV10-3	-	11	-	TRBJ2-6	CAISETDVLTF	TGTGCCATCAGTGAAACAGACGTCCTGACTTTC
TRBV6-7	TRBD1	15	-	TRBJ2-7	CASSNRDREFSEQYF	TGTGCCAGCAGTAACCGGGACAGGGAGTTTTCCGAGCAGTACTTC
TRBV5-5	-	15	-	TRBJ2-1	CASRVGSGTYNEQFF	TGTGCCAGCAGGGTTGGGAGTGGGACCTACAATGAGCAGTTCTTC
TRBV5-1	TRBD2	18	-	TRBJ2-3	CASRGPGTSGGAFDTQYF	TGCGCCAGCAGAGGTCCCGGGACTAGTGGGGGGGCTTTTGATACGCAGTATTTT
TRBV19	-	13	-	TRBJ2-3	CASKFGATDTQYF	TGTGCCAGTAAGTTTGGGGCCACAGATACGCAGTATTTT
TRBV10-3	-	12	-	TRBJ2-1	CAISDYSNEQFF	TGTGCCATCAGTGATTACTCCAATGAGCAGTTCTTC
TRBV7-9	-	12	-	TRBJ1-1	CASRTDSAEAFF	TGTGCCAGCAGAACGGACAGCGCTGAAGCTTTCTTT
TRBV28	TRBD1	15	-	TRBJ2-1	CASSTKGGNYNEQFF	TGTGCCAGCAGCACAAAAGGGGGCAACTACAATGAGCAGTTCTTC
TRBV6-1	-	13	few	TRBJ2-5	CASSESDQETQYF	TGTGCCAGCAGTGAGTCAGACCAAGAGACCCAGTACTTC
TRBV5-1	TRBD2	19	-	TRBJ2-7	CASSLAGGGTSGRFSEQYF	TGCGCCAGCAGCTTGGCCGGAGGGGGGACTAGCGGGAGGTTTTCCGAGCAGTACTTC
TRBV25-1	-	15	-	TRBJ1-2	CASSESLPAAYGYTF	TGTGCCAGCAGTGAATCCCTCCCAGCGGCCTATGGCTACACCTTC
TRBV5-6	TRBD2	16	-	TRBJ2-2	CASSVGSSGSTGELFF	TGTGCCAGCAGCGTAGGGAGTAGCGGGAGCACCGGGGAGCTGTTTTTT
TRBV7-9	TRBD1	13	-	TRBJ1-1	CASSRDRGTEAFF	TGTGCCAGCAGCCGGGACAGGGGCACTGAAGCTTTCTTT
TRBV19	TRBD1	13	-	TRBJ1-1	CASSRGANTEAFF	TGTGCCAGTAGCAGGGGGGCGAACACTGAAGCTTTCTTT
TRBV13	TRBD1	15	-	TRBJ1-2	CASSLEDRVSDGYTF	TGTGCCAGCAGCTTAGAAGACAGGGTAAGCGATGGCTACACCTTC
TRBV7-2	-	15	once	TRBJ2-1	CASRPRQFSYNEQFF	TGTGCCAGCAGGCCAAGACAGTTCTCCTACAATGAGCAGTTCTTC
TRBV2	-	16	-	TRBJ2-3	CASSNLVGGSTDTQYF	TGTGCCAGCAGCAACCTAGTGGGGGGTAGCACAGATACGCAGTATTTT
TRBV7-9	TRBD1	15	few	TRBJ1-1	CASSLVSGGNTEAFF	TGTGCCAGCAGCTTAGTTTCAGGGGGCAACACTGAAGCTTTCTTT
TRBV5-1	-	16	-	TRBJ2-3	CASSSVGGSVTDTQYF	TGCGCCAGCAGCTCAGTGGGGGGTAGCGTAACAGATACGCAGTATTTT
TRBV18	TRBD1	14	-	TRBJ2-3	CASSGQDSTDTQYF	TGTGCCAGCTCTGGACAGGATAGCACAGATACGCAGTATTTT
TRBV6-9	TRBD1	15	-	TRBJ2-3	CASSYGTGVADTQYF	TGTGCCAGCAGTTATGGGACAGGGGTGGCAGATACGCAGTATTTT
TRBV9	-	15	-	TRBJ1-1	CASSPKGAENTEAFF	TGTGCCAGCAGCCCTAAAGGAGCAGAAAACACTGAAGCTTTCTTT
TRBV19	-	15	-	TRBJ2-5	CASSIAGGAQETQYF	TGTGCCAGTAGTATAGCTGGTGGGGCCCAAGAGACCCAGTACTTC
TRBV27	-	12	-	TRBJ2-7	CASSLGQGEQYF	TGTGCCAGCAGTTTAGGCCAGGGCGAGCAGTACTTC
TRBV6-5	-	14	once	TRBJ2-3	CASSYSSSTDTQYF	TGTGCCAGCAGTTACTCGTCTAGCACAGATACGCAGTATTTT
TRBV2	TRBD1	14	few	TRBJ1-2	CATNDPGGSNGYTF	TGTGCCACCAATGACCCAGGGGGAAGTAACGGCTACACCTTC